These T cell receptor beta chains were read from a single sample in a study of shared clonotypes between healthy human individuals. Assay used: immunoSEQ multiplex PCR; TCRdb lists only in-frame clones, some missing. This sample has approximately 2,000,000 clones, with just under 95% found just once. The sample was naive CD4+ T cells from PBMCs. Receptor source: a man younger than 30 in good health. Some clones in this sample may be carry-over from other donors' samples. The CDR3 runs from the conserved cysteine through the conserved F or W. The D gene is left open where the match is weak. A clone size is listed for some rows: how often the clone was seen (once, few, many), or a class if it is expanded.

clone_size,d_call,v_call,j_call,cdr3_aa
-,-,TRBV7-3,TRBJ1-1,CASSQSGGITEAFF
-,-,TRBV18,TRBJ1-1,CASSPTVPGGLGEAFF
-,TRBD2,TRBV11-3,TRBJ2-1,CASSFVSGGNNEQFF
once,-,TRBV27,TRBJ2-1,CASSLTINTYNEQFF
-,-,TRBV11-2,TRBJ2-5,CASSYGPFDGETQYF
-,-,TRBV9,TRBJ2-5,CASSVAGPGETQYF
-,-,TRBV6-1,TRBJ1-2,CASSLGGGPIYGYTF
-,TRBD1,TRBV5-8,TRBJ2-5,CASSPPGQGRETQYF
once,TRBD1,TRBV18,TRBJ2-7,CASSSTGSSYEQYF
-,TRBD2,TRBV2,TRBJ2-7,CAHRLGSGRSYEQYF
-,TRBD1,TRBV10-2,-,CASSEWTGNEQYF
once,TRBD2,TRBV10-3,TRBJ2-7,CAIRLTSGSNEQYF
once,-,TRBV18,TRBJ1-1,CASSGGPGTEAFF
-,TRBD2,TRBV7-2,TRBJ2-1,CASTTRGTSGRGGYNEQFF
-,TRBD2,TRBV15,TRBJ2-7,CATSPRLAGLLYEQYF
-,-,TRBV6-4,TRBJ2-7,CASSREGGYEQYF
-,TRBD2,TRBV11-3,TRBJ2-5,CASSLGLAGQETQYF
-,TRBD1,TRBV7-9,TRBJ2-2,CASSFRTGSTGELFF
-,-,TRBV6-6,TRBJ2-2,CASSFDGNTGELFF
-,-,TRBV7-2,TRBJ2-7,CASSLAPYSDYEQYF
-,-,TRBV20-1,TRBJ2-7,CSAPGFYEQYF
-,-,TRBV2,TRBJ1-1,CASSVGGAKGNTEAFF
-,-,TRBV10-1,TRBJ1-5,CAIIGGGGPFSNQPQHF
-,TRBD2,TRBV5-4,TRBJ2-3,CASSDWTSENTDTQYF
-,-,TRBV5-1,TRBJ2-5,CASSSRSEVETQYF
-,-,TRBV19,TRBJ1-5,CASSIDREIQPQHF
-,-,TRBV6-4,TRBJ1-2,CASSVTSRVGGYTF
-,-,TRBV7-3,TRBJ2-3,CASSHRLKGGTDTQYF
-,-,TRBV6-6,TRBJ2-2,CASSYPLDSPGELFF
-,-,TRBV7-2,TRBJ2-5,CASRPGLGKETQYF
-,-,TRBV9,TRBJ2-3,CASSVVASGTDTQYF
few,TRBD1,TRBV5-8,TRBJ1-1,CASSPDRGGNTEAFF
-,TRBD2,TRBV9,TRBJ2-7,CASSVGVAGGSYEQYF
-,-,TRBV10-3,TRBJ2-6,CAIKGGTGPSGANVLTF
-,-,TRBV7-9,TRBJ1-4,CASRRNTGTAGEKLFF
-,-,TRBV6-6,TRBJ1-2,CASSQEGGGYTF
-,-,TRBV29-1,TRBJ2-7,CSVTGLLSSYEQYF
-,-,TRBV7-9,TRBJ1-2,CASSLQGFGYTF
-,TRBD2,TRBV6-5,TRBJ2-5,CASSYQGLAGAETQYF
-,TRBD2,TRBV7-9,TRBJ2-2,CASRITGGGYTGELFF
-,-,TRBV14,TRBJ2-3,CASSVPARTTSTDTQYF
-,TRBD2,TRBV5-4,TRBJ2-1,CASSLGSGRENEQFF
-,-,TRBV28,TRBJ2-1,CASRQSVGEQFF
-,-,TRBV2,TRBJ1-1,CASRAADGVGSEAFF
-,-,TRBV28,TRBJ1-5,CASSFKGTQPQHF
-,TRBD1,TRBV5-1,TRBJ1-5,CASSPGQGRQPQHF
-,TRBD1,TRBV7-2,TRBJ2-7,CASSLGTGFYEQYF
-,TRBD2,TRBV28,TRBJ2-3,CASKVAGSTDTQYF
once,TRBD1,TRBV10-1,TRBJ1-1,CASSPARQGREAFF
-,TRBD1,TRBV4-1,TRBJ2-5,CASSQTGRGLGETQYF
-,-,TRBV5-1,TRBJ1-4,CASSSATGYEKLFF
-,-,TRBV5-4,TRBJ2-7,CASSPQGYEQYF
-,TRBD1,TRBV28,TRBJ2-6,CASSPPLRQGARYSGANVLTF
-,-,TRBV4-1,TRBJ2-5,CASSQDLMDILQETQYF